This T cell receptor (beta chain) originates from a study of T cell repertoires in ileal Crohn's disease. Study background: Median disease duration was approximately eight years; 30% to 35% smoked at surgery.

The length of the CDR3 is 15 residues. Germline V gene sequence: CDR1 SGHRS, CDR2 YFSETQ. Losses at the gene ends were 3 bases for V and 3 bases for J; bases not matched to a gene: 9. Some clones are missing from TCRdb's copy, which holds only in-frame ones; the method was immunoSEQ multiplex PCR. The repertoire includes thousands of clones, more than 75% of them detected once, and around 15% sits in the top ten. This receptor was taken from an adult with Crohn's disease. The rearrangement uses TRBV5-1 and TRBJ2-7, with 7 bases matching TRBD1. Sequenced: ileal tissue. The CDR3 region has the DNA TGCGCCAGCAGCTCAAACGACAGGGCAAACTACGAGCAGTACTTC. It encodes CASSSNDRANYEQYF.